This T cell receptor (beta chain) was identified in a study of glioma-infiltrating T cells. Using RNA template, CDR3s of TCR alpha and beta were amplified with iRepertoire arm-PCR. Each CDR3 protein gets one entry after TCRdb re-called the multiplex PCR reads with MiXCR. The table has around 170,000 distinct CDR3 sequences, approximately 40% seen once. The CDR3 has 13 amino acids. Germline lookup yields CDR1 LNHDA and CDR2 SQIVND (reference sequence). V lost 7 bases, J lost 6 bases, and 16 bases lay in between. This clonotype was seen just once. Sequencing input: glioma tissue, nonneoplastic brain tissue, or PBMCs (not recorded which). V usage is TRBV19 and J usage is TRBJ2-7; D is possibly TRBD2 (5 bases). The sequence derives from a human donor with low-grade glioma or glioblastoma, undergoing nonglioma brain surgery, or in good health (not recorded which). CDR3 nucleotide sequence: TGTGCCAGTAAACGAGGGTCAGGCACCGAGCAGTACTTC. It codes for CASKRGSGTEQYF.